Presented here are 19 T cell receptor beta chains from one specimen sequenced in a study of PD-1 blockade in classical Hodgkin lymphoma. The repertoire was sequenced with immunoSEQ multiplex PCR; TCRdb's copy has only in-frame clones and lacks some. The sample includes nearly 25,000 clones, approximately 80% of them seen just once. Brentuximab vedotin exposure varied, and every patient relapsed after autologous stem cell transplantation. Sequences were derived from peripheral blood mononuclear cells (PBMCs), sampled before the second cycle of nivolumab. The receptor set was obtained from a human donor with classical Hodgkin lymphoma.

The gene calls are TRBV7-8 and TRBJ1-2; the D gene is possibly TRBD1 (6 bases). The CDR3 is 15 amino acids. V lost 0 bases, J lost 8 bases, and 16 bases lay in between. The germline gives CDR1 SGHVS, CDR2 FQNEAQ. CDR3 coding DNA: TGTGCCAGCAGCTTAGCGACAACAGGGAAAACGGGCTACACCTTC. Its protein is CASSLATTGKTGYTF.

The chain links TRBV5-1 to TRBJ2-5; 10 positions match TRBD1. J was trimmed by 1 base and V by 2 bases; bases with no gene match: 2. The V gene's germline CDR1 is SGHRS and CDR2 YFSETQ. The CDR3 runs 15 residues. CDR3 loop: CASSLGTGVQETQYF. In DNA form, the CDR3 reads TGCGCCAGCAGCTTAGGGACAGGGGTCCAAGAGACCCAGTACTTC.

The rearrangement uses TRBV12-5 and TRBJ2-2; D perhaps matches TRBD2 (6 bases). Germline V gene lookup returns CDR1 LGHNT and CDR2 FRNRAP. V was shortened by 0 bases and J by 4 bases, with 12 bases between the two germline ends. This CDR3 spans 16 amino acids. The CDR3: CASGLVLGRGTGELFF. CDR3 nucleotides: TGTGCTAGTGGTTTGGTATTAGGGCGGGGCACCGGGGAGCTGTTTTTT.

This chain joins TRBV5-1 and TRBJ1-2; D may be TRBD1 (5 bases). The ends were cut back, 0 bases at V and 6 bases at J, with 12 bases in the middle. The germline V gene encodes CDR1 SGHRS and CDR2 YFSETQ. This CDR3 comprises 14 residues. CDR3 DNA sequence: TGCGCCAGCAGCTTGGGACAGACGGACGATGGCTACACCTTC. Amino acid sequence: CASSLGQTDDGYTF.

This chain links TRBV7-9 with TRBJ2-5; 11 nucleotides line up with TRBD1. The better agreement between TRBJ2-7 and the DNA end casts doubt on the J call. Germline assignment: CDR1 SEHNR and CDR2 FQNEAQ (reference sequence). The CDR3 runs 13 residues. The CDR3 region has the DNA TGTGCCAGCAGCCTGGGACAGGGGGACGAGCAGTACTTC. The encoded protein is CASSLGQGDEQYF.

The chain carries TRBV30 and TRBJ2-1; no definite D call. Trimming pared 3 bases from V and 5 bases from J, leaving 8 bases between. The CDR3 contains 12 residues. CDR1 is GTSNPN and CDR2 is SVGIG in the germline V gene (reference sequence). This CDR3 reads CAWSGPDNEQFF. The CDR3 nucleotides are TGTGCCTGGAGCGGGCCTGACAATGAGCAGTTCTTC.

The chain employs TRBV6-5 and TRBJ1-4, with D hard to call. The CDR3 is made up of 14 amino acids. Trimming cost V 4 bases and J 0 bases, with 6 bases left between them. Looked up from germline, CDR1 is MNHEY and CDR2 is SVGAGI. CDR3 nucleotides: TGTGCCAGCAGTTTTCGCGCAACTAATGAAAAACTGTTTTTT. Encoded protein: CASSFRATNEKLFF.

This clone was observed once. The chain recombines TRBV11-3 with TRBJ2-2; D remains unclear. CDR3 length: 12 residues. The V end lost 5 bases, the J end lost 6 bases, and 7 bases lay between the germline ends. Germline CDR1 reads SGHNT; CDR2 reads YENEEA. For the CDR3, the DNA is TGTGCCAGCAGCCCCGGTGCCGGGGAGCTGTTTTTT. As protein: CASSPGAGELFF.

The chain combines TRBV5-1 with TRBJ1-4; 10 positions match TRBD1. This CDR3 comprises 15 residues. V trimming: 5 bases; J trimming: 8 bases; junction bases outside the gene matches: 9. Per the germline V gene, CDR1 is SGHRS and CDR2 is YFSETQ. CDR3 in DNA: TGCGCCAGCAGAGGGACAGGGGCCTCCAGCGAAAAACTGTTTTTT. Amino acid sequence: CASRGTGASSEKLFF.

As regards this clone: The same CDR3 is also encoded by other DNA sequences in this sample. As DNA, the CDR3 is TGTGCCAGCAGCGTAGGTCTAGCGGGGACAGATACGCAGTATTTT. This gives the protein CASSVGLAGTDTQYF. The chain uses TRBV9 and TRBJ2-3; TRBD2 matches at 9 bases. This CDR3 has 15 residues. J gave up 3 bases and V 0 bases, and 2 bases lay outside the gene matches. Germline V gene data show CDR1 as SGDLS and CDR2 as YYNGEE. The full variable domain, completed using reference TRBV9 and TRBJ2-3, is DSGVTQTPKHLITATGQRVTLRCSPRSGDLSVYWYQQSLDQGLQFLIQYYNGEERAKGNILERFSAQQFPDLHSELNLSSLELGDSALYFCASSVGLAGTDTQYFGPGTRLTVL.

The chain carries TRBV11-2 and TRBJ1-5, with 7 bases lining up with TRBD1. Germline CDR1 SGHAT, CDR2 FQNNGV. Losses at the gene ends were 1 base for V and 2 bases for J; bases not matched to a gene: 2. The length of the CDR3 is 15 residues. Here the CDR3 DNA reads TGTGCCAGCAGCTTAGTACAGGGGCGCAATCAGCCCCAGCATTTT. Translation gives CASSLVQGRNQPQHF.

The genes are TRBV28 and TRBJ1-1, with TRBD1 matching 9 bases. Germline V CDR1 and CDR2: MDHEN, SYDVKM. J gave up 2 bases and V 2 bases, and 6 bases lay outside the gene matches. This CDR3 is 16 amino acids long. The DNA for the CDR3 is TGTGCCAGCAGTTTAACCCGGGACAGGGTTAACACTGAAGCTTTCTTT. It yields the protein CASSLTRDRVNTEAFF.

The chain employs TRBV4-1 and TRBJ2-2; 10 bases line up with TRBD2. The CDR3 consists of 18 residues. V trimming: 1 base; J trimming: 7 bases; junction bases outside the gene matches: 12. CDR1 is MGHRA, CDR2 YSYEKL, per germline. In nucleotides, the CDR3 is TGCGCCAGCAGCCAAGTGTTAAAGCTAGCGGGAGCGGGCGGGGAGCTGTTTTTT. It is translated as CASSQVLKLAGAGGELFF.

The chain carries TRBV5-8 and TRBJ2-2; TRBD1 agrees at 8 bases. Germline assignment: CDR1 SGHTS and CDR2 YDEGEE. The CDR3 spans 16 residues. V lost 9 bases and J lost 4; bases outside the gene matches: 14. The CDR3 region is CATGTGDTPGTGELFF. The CDR3 nucleotides read TGTGCCACCGGGACAGGCGATACCCCGGGCACCGGGGAGCTGTTTTTT.

The chain links TRBV11-3 to TRBJ2-6; D may be TRBD1 or TRBD2 (5 bases each). Germline V gene sequence: CDR1 SGHNT, CDR2 YENEEA. The CDR3 has 18 residues. Trimming stripped 5 bases from V and 1 base from J, with 18 bases between. The CDR3 protein is CASSPRGVVTSGANVLTF. CDR3 bases: TGTGCCAGCAGCCCTAGAGGGGTAGTCACGTCTGGGGCCAACGTCCTGACTTTC.

In nucleotides, the CDR3 is TGTGCCAGCAGTGGGGCCACAGATACGCAGTATTTT. Translated, it gives CASSGATDTQYF. The rearrangement joins TRBV25-1 to TRBJ2-3, with D uncertain. The V end lost 4 bases, the J end lost 2 bases, and 4 bases lay between the germline ends. The CDR3 sequence is 12 residues long. The germline CDR1 and CDR2 sequences are MGHDK and SYGVNS.

This chain links TRBV7-4 with TRBJ2-1; 7 bases align to TRBD1. J was trimmed by 0 bases and V by 5 bases; bases with no gene match: 7. Germline CDR1 is SGHVT and CDR2 is SQSDAQ. This CDR3 is 16 amino acids long. The CDR3 loop reads CASSVPGQSSYNEQFF. The DNA for the CDR3 is TGTGCCAGCAGCGTTCCGGGACAGAGCTCCTACAATGAGCAGTTCTTC.

The chain is built from TRBV20-1 and TRBJ1-5, with D perhaps matching TRBD1 (5 bases). The V gene's germline CDR1 is DFQATT and CDR2 SNEGSKA (reference sequence). V lost 8 bases to trimming and J lost 6 bases, with 11 bases between them. CDR3 length equals 11 residues. The CDR3 DNA reads as TGCAGTAAACCCAGGGCTCAGCCCCAGCATTTT. It yields the protein CSKPRAQPQHF.

The chain links TRBV6-5 to TRBJ1-2; D not certain. Trimming stripped 2 bases from V and 6 bases from J, with 13 bases between. The CDR3 is 14 amino acids. Germline V lookup: CDR1 MNHEY, CDR2 SVGAGI. The CDR3 reads CASSYRPGGHGYTF. CDR3 nucleotides: TGTGCCAGCAGTTACCGACCAGGTGGACATGGCTACACCTTC.